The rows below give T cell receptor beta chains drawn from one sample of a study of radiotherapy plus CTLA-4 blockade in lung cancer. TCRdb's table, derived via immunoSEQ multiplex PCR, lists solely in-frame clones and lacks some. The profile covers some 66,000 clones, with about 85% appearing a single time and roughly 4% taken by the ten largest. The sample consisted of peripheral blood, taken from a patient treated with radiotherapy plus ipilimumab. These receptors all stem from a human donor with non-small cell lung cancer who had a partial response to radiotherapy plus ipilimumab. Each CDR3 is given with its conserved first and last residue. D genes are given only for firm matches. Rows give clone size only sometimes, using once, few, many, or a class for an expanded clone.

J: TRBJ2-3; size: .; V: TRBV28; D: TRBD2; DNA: TGTGCCAGCAGTTCCCTCTCTAGCGGGGACCTCACAGATACGCAGTATTTT; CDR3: CASSSLSSGDLTDTQYF
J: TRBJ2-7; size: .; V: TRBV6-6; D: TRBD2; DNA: TGTGCCAGCAGTCCGACTAGCGGGAGGAGCGGCGAGCAGTACTTC; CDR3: CASSPTSGRSGEQYF
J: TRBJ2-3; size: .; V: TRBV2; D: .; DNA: TGTGCCAGCAGTGACGGCTACGAGGGGTATTTT; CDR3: CASSDGYEGYF
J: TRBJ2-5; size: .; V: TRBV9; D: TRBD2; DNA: TGTGCCTGTAACGTCGCGGGAGGGGAGGAGACCCAGTACTTC; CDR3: CACNVAGGEETQYF
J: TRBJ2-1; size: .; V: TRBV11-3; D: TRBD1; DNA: TGTGCCAGCAGCTTAGGACAGGGGAGCCACAATGAGCAGTTCTTC; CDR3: CASSLGQGSHNEQFF
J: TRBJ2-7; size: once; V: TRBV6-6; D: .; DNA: TGTGCCAGCACCCTGGGAGCAACCTACGAGCAGTACTTC; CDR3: CASTLGATYEQYF
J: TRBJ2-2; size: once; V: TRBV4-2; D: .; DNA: TGTGCCAGCAGCTCATCCAGGAACACCGGGGAGCTGTTTTTT; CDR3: CASSSSRNTGELFF
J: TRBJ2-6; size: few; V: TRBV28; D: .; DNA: TGTGCCAGCAGTTCCCCCGGACAGTTGATTTCTGGGGCCAACGTCCTGACTTTC; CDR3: CASSSPGQLISGANVLTF
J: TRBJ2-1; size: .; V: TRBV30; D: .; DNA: TGTGCCTGGAGTCCCCTCGGCGGGGCTGGCTACAATGAGCAGTTCTTC; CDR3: CAWSPLGGAGYNEQFF
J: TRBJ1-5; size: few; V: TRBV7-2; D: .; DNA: TGTGCCAGCAGCCAGGGCCGACCGGAAAATCAGCCCCAGCATTTT; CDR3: CASSQGRPENQPQHF
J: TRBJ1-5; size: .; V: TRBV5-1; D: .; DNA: TGCGCCAGCAGCTTGGGGGCAGGGGATCAGCCCCAGCATTTT; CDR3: CASSLGAGDQPQHF
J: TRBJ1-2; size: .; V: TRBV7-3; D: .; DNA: TGTGCCAGCAGCTCACCGGGGGGAAGGAGCTACACCTTC; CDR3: CASSSPGGRSYTF
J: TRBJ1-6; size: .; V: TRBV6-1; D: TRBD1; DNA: TGTGCCAGCAGTGAGGGACAGGGAGATTCACCCCTCCACTTT; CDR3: CASSEGQGDSPLHF
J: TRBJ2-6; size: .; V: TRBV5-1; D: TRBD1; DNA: TGCGCCAGCAGCCCCGGGACAGGCCAAGGGGCCAACGTCCTGACTTTC; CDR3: CASSPGTGQGANVLTF
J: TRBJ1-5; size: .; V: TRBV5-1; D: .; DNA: TGCGCCAGCAGCTTGGGAAATGGAGGTCAGCCCCAGCATTTT; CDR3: CASSLGNGGQPQHF
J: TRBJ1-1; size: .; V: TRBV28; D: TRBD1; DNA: TGTGCCAGCAGTTGGACAGGGGGCGTTGGGAACACTGAAGCTTTCTTT; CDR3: CASSWTGGVGNTEAFF
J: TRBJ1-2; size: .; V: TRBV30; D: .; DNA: TGTGCCTATCAGGTCTCTGGCTACACCTTC; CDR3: CAYQVSGYTF
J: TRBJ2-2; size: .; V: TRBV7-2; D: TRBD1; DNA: TGTGCCAGCAGCTTAGTGGCGGCAGGGGGAACCGGGGAGCTGTTTTTT; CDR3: CASSLVAAGGTGELFF
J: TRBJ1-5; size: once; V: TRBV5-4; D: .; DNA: TGTGCCAGCAGCTTGGCAGGGGGCAATCAGCCCCAGCATTTT; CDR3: CASSLAGGNQPQHF
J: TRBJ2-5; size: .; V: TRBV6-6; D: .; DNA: TGTGCCAGCAGTTACTTCGTGGGCAGAGGGGAGACCCAGTACTTC; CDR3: CASSYFVGRGETQYF
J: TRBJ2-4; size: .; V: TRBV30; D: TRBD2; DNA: TGTGCCTGGAGTCCAGGGACTAGCGGGGGGCGGGCCAAAAACATTCAGTACTTC; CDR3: CAWSPGTSGGRAKNIQYF
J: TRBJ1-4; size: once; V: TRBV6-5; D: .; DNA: TGTGCCAGCAGTAACAGTGCAACTAATGAAAAACTGTTTTTT; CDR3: CASSNSATNEKLFF
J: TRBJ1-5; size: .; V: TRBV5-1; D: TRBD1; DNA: TGCGCCAGCAGCCCCGGACAGGGCGCTCAGCCCCAGCATTTT; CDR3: CASSPGQGAQPQHF
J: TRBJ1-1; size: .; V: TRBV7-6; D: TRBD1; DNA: TGTGCCAGCAGCGGCGACAGGGGGCAGATGGACACTGAAGCTTTCTTT; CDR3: CASSGDRGQMDTEAFF
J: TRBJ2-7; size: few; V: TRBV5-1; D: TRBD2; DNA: TGCGCCAGCAGCTTACTAGCGGGAGGGCCTTACGAGCAGTACTTC; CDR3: CASSLLAGGPYEQYF
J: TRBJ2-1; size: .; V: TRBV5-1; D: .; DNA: TGCGCCAGCAGCCCGGTAGGGGGGGTTAGGAATGAGCAGTTCTTC; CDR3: CASSPVGGVRNEQFF